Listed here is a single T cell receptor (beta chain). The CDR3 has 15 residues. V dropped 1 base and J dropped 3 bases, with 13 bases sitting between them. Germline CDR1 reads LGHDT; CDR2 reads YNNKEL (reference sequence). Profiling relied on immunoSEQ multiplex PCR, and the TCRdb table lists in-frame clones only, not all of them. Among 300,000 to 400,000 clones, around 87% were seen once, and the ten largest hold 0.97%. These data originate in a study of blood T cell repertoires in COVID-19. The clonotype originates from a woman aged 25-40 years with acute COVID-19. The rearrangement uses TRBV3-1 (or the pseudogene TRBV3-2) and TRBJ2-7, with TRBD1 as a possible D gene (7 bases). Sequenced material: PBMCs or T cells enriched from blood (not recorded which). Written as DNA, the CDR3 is TGTGCCAGCAGCCAAGCCAGGGGGGCCAGCTACGAGCAGTACTTC. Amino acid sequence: CASSQARGASYEQYF.